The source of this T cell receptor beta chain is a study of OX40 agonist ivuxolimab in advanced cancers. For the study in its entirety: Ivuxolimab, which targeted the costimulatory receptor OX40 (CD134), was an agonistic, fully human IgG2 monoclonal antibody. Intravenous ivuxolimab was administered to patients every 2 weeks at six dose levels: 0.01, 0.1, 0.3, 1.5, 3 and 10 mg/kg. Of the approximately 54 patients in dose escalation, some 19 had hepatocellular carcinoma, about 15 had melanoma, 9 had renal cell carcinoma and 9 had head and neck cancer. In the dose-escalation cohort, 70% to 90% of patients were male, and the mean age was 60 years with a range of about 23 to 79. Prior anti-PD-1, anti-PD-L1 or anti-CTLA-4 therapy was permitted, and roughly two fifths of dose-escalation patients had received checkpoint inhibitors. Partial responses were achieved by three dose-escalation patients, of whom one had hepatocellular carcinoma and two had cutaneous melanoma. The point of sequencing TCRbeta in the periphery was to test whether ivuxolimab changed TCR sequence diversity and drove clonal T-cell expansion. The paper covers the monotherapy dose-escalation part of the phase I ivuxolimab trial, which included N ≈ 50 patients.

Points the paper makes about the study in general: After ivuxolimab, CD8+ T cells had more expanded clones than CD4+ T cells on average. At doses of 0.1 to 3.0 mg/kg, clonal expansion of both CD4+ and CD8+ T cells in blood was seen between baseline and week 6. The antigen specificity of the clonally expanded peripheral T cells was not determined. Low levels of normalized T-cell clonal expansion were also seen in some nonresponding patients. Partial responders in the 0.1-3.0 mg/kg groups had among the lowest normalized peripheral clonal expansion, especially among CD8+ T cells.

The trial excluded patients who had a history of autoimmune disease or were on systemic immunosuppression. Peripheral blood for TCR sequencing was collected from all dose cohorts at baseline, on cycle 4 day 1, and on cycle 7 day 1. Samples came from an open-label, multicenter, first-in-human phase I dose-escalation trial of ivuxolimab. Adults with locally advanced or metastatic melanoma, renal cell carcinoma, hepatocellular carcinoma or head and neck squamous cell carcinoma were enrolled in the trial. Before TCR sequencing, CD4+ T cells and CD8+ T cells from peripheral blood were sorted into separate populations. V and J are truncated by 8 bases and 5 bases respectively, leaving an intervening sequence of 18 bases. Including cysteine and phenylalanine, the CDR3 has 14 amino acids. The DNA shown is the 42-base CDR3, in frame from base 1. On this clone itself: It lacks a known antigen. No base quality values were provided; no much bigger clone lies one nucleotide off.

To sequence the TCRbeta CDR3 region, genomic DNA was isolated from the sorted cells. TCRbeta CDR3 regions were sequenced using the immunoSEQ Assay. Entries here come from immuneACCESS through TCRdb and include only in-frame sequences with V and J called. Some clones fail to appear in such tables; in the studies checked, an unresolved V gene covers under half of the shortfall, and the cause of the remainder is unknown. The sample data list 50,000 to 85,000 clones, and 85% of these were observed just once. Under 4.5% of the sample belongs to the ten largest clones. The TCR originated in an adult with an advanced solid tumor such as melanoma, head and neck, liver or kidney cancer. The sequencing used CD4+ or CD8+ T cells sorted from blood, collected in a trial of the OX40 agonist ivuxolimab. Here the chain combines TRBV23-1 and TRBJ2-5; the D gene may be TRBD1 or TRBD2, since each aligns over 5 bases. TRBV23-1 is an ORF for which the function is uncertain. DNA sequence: TGCGCCAGCGCGTCGGGACCTAGACGGGAGACCCAGTACTTC. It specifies CASASGPRRETQYF.